Below are 21 T cell receptor beta chains sequenced from a single sample in a study of cytomegalovirus exposure and HLA in healthy donors. The PCR made use of 60 Vbeta and 13 Jbeta primers. Clones were sequenced by immunoSEQ multiplex PCR, and TCRdb holds only the in-frame ones, with some missing. Of approximately 170,000 clones in the sample, about 77% are singletons; the top ten hold roughly 10%. The sample taken for sequencing was PBMCs. Receptors originate from a young man in good health and CMV-seropositive.

The V gene is TRBV27, the J gene TRBJ2-3; maybe TRBD2 (5 bases). The V and J ends lost 3 bases and 4 bases respectively, with 11 bases between them. Germline V gene lookup returns CDR1 MNHEY and CDR2 SMNVEV (reference sequence). This CDR3 has 14 residues. CDR3 nucleotide sequence: TGTGCCAGCAGTTTGGGGAGTCTGGCAGATACGCAGTATTTT. Amino acids: CASSLGSLADTQYF.

The CDR3 region has the DNA TGTGCCAGCAGCTCGACCGGGCCGGGAAACTCTGGAAACACCATATATTTT. Translation: CASSSTGPGNSGNTIYF. The chain is built from TRBV11-2 and TRBJ1-3; D unclear. CDR3 size: 17 residues. Germline-derived CDR1 and CDR2 are SGHAT and FQNNGV. Trimming shortened V by 4 bases and J by 0 bases, and 16 bases separated the two germline ends.

The chain is built from TRBV9 and TRBJ2-3; 8 nucleotides align to TRBD2. J lost 5 bases, V lost 3 bases, and 14 bases had no gene match. Germline lookup yields CDR1 SGDLS and CDR2 YYNGEE. CDR3 length equals 17 residues. Written as DNA, the CDR3 is TGTGCCAGCAGCGGACCTATAGCGGGGAGGGCTGGAGATACGCAGTATTTT. It encodes CASSGPIAGRAGDTQYF.

About this clone: At one end the junction does not follow the germline gene, possibly because of a read error. Distinct nucleotide sequences in the sample also encode this CDR3. This rearrangement joins TRBV5-1 to TRBJ1-2, with D perhaps TRBD1 (6 bases). Per the germline V gene, CDR1 is SGHRS and CDR2 is YFSETQ. The CDR3 extends over 13 amino acids. The CDR3 is CASSPSGDYGYTF. The CDR3 bases are TGCGCCAGCAGCCCCTCAGGGGACTACGGCTACACCTTC.

The rearrangement links TRBV19 to TRBJ1-2; TRBD1 is a possible D gene (5 bases). Germline V lookup: CDR1 LNHDA, CDR2 SQIVND (reference sequence). V was clipped by 7 bases and J by 8 bases, with 20 bases between them. There are 14 residues in the CDR3. This CDR3 is CASTPGPGTSGYTF. In nucleotides, the CDR3 is TGTGCCAGTACCCCCGGTCCGGGGACTTCCGGCTACACCTTC.

As to this clone: One end of the junction does not line up with germline, which may come from a read error. The chain couples TRBV28 to TRBJ2-1; possible D gene TRBD1, 6 bases. CDR1 and CDR2 from the germline V gene are MDHEN and SYDVKM. The length of the CDR3 is 16 residues. The DNA for the CDR3 is TGTGCCAGCAGTTTAGCAGGGGACGGCTCCTACAATGAGCAGCTCTTC. This translates into CASSLAGDGSYNEQLF.

The chain is built from TRBV11-2 and TRBJ2-7, with TRBD1 matching 11 bases. The V and J ends lost 6 bases and 6 bases, in that order; junction bases with no gene match: 10. CDR1 is SGHAT and CDR2 is FQNNGV in the germline V gene. This CDR3 comprises 15 residues. The CDR3 region is CASRAGTGGFTEQYF. The CDR3 DNA reads as TGTGCCAGCAGGGCTGGGACAGGGGGATTTACCGAGCAGTACTTC. Full variable domain (rest looked up from reference TRBV11-2 and TRBJ2-7): EAGVAQSPRYKIIEKRQSVAFWCNPISGHATLYWYQQILGQGPKLLIQFQNNGVVDDSQLPKDRFSAERLKGVDSTLKIQPAKLEDSAVYLCASRAGTGGFTEQYFGPGTRLTVT.

CDR3 region: CASSDVLGGTKTYEQYF. CDR3 nucleotides: TGTGCCAGCAGCGACGTACTCGGTGGGACTAAGACCTACGAGCAGTACTTC. The chain is built from TRBV7-9 and TRBJ2-7, with 7 positions matching TRBD2. The germline V gene encodes CDR1 SEHNR and CDR2 FQNEAQ (reference sequence). CDR3 size: 17 residues. The V and J ends lost 5 bases and 2 bases, in that order; junction bases with no gene match: 15.

This sequence joins TRBV4-1 and TRBJ2-7; 7 nucleotides line up with TRBD2. Unmatched junction bases numbered 5, after V lost 4 bases and J lost 2 bases. This CDR3 has 14 residues. CDR1 is MGHRA, CDR2 YSYEKL, per germline. The CDR3 coding sequence is TGCGCCAGCAGCCCCGGGGGAGGGCCCTACGAGCAGTACTTC. The encoded protein is CASSPGGGPYEQYF.

The CDR3 region is CASSLAAGTGITGELFF. The CDR3 DNA is TGTGCCAGCAGCTTGGCCGCCGGGACAGGGATCACCGGGGAGCTGTTTTTT. This chain joins TRBV5-4 and TRBJ2-2; 9 nucleotides match TRBD1. Germline CDR1 SGHNT, CDR2 YYREEE (reference sequence). The ends lost 0 bases at V and 4 bases at J; junction bases unmatched: 7. The CDR3 is 17 amino acids.

This rearrangement joins TRBV7-9 to TRBJ1-1; D ambiguous. The CDR3 is 13 residues long. The V gene's germline CDR1 is SEHNR and CDR2 FQNEAQ (reference sequence). Trimming removed 3 bases at V and 3 bases at J, with 8 bases between. DNA for the CDR3: TGTGCCAGCAGCTTCCCCCGGGACACTGAAGCTTTCTTT. Amino acid sequence: CASSFPRDTEAFF.

This clone was observed a few times. This chain uses TRBV30 with TRBJ1-1; the match to TRBD1 covers 7 bases. The CDR3 extends over 12 amino acids. The junction had 2 bases not matched to a gene; V was cut back by 0 bases and J by 7 bases. Germline V gives CDR1 GTSNPN, CDR2 SVGIG (reference sequence). The CDR3 DNA reads as TGTGCCTGGAGTGTAGGGGACAGTGAAGCTTTCTTT. Its translation: CAWSVGDSEAFF.

This CDR3 reads CASSPRDTNNEQFF. The CDR3 DNA is TGTGCCAGCAGCCCCCGGGACACCAACAATGAGCAGTTCTTC. The chain has TRBV5-4 and TRBJ2-1; D is perhaps TRBD1 (6 bases). Per the germline V gene, CDR1 is SGHNT and CDR2 is YYREEE (reference sequence). The CDR3 length is 14 residues. Trimming cost V 4 bases and J 5 bases, with 13 bases left between them.

The chain recombines TRBV14 with TRBJ2-1; a possible D gene is TRBD2 (5 bases). The germline V and J ends were trimmed by 4 bases and 6 bases, with 19 bases remaining between them. This CDR3 contains 16 residues. CDR1 is SGHDN and CDR2 is FVKESK in the germline V gene. The CDR3 coding sequence is TGTGCCAGCAGCCCCTCACCCGGGGAGTTGGTCAATGAGCAGTTCTTC. Protein: CASSPSPGELVNEQFF.

This clone was counted a few times. The J gene is TRBJ1-4, the V gene TRBV6-4; perhaps TRBD1 as D (5 bases). CDR3 length equals 14 residues. V shed 8 bases and J shed 8 bases, with 18 bases lying between them. The germline gives CDR1 MRHNA, CDR2 SNTAGT. CDR3 residues: CASQRQQYAEKLFF. The DNA for the CDR3 is TGTGCCAGCCAAAGACAGCAGTACGCGGAAAAACTGTTTTTT.

The V and J genes are TRBV11-1 and TRBJ2-7; 9 bases map to TRBD2. The CDR3 runs 16 residues. V lost 0 bases to trimming and J lost 4 bases; unmatched junction nucleotides: 7. Germline V gene sequence: CDR1 SGHAT, CDR2 FQDESV (reference sequence). The CDR3 sequence: CASSLAPSGISYEQYF. The CDR3 region has the DNA TGTGCCAGCAGCTTAGCCCCTAGCGGGATATCGTACGAGCAGTACTTC.

The chain joins TRBV5-4 to TRBJ1-4, with 8 bases matching TRBD1. The CDR3 spans 15 residues. The junction had 10 bases not matched to a gene; V was cut back by 4 bases and J by 8 bases. Germline CDR1 is SGHNT and CDR2 is YYREEE (reference sequence). The DNA for the CDR3 is TGTGCCAGCAGCGACGGGCAGGGGGCCGGAGAAAAACTGTTTTTT. Translation: CASSDGQGAGEKLFF.

This rearrangement joins TRBV6-4 to TRBJ1-1; tentatively, D is TRBD1 (5 bases). In germline, CDR1 is MRHNA, CDR2 SNTAGT. Between the trimmed V and J ends, which lost 6 bases and 4 bases, there was a span of 9 bases. This CDR3 has 12 residues. CDR3 nucleotides: TGTGCCAGCAGGGGGGGGTCCACTGAAGCTTTCTTT. Its translation is CASRGGSTEAFF.

The chain combines TRBV6-1 with TRBJ2-7; TRBD1 agrees at 8 bases. Germline V gives CDR1 MNHNS, CDR2 SASEGT. The CDR3 spans 16 residues. Trimming removed 4 bases from V and 3 bases from J; junction bases left unmatched: 11. CDR3 sequence: CASSASPGDRIYEQYF. The CDR3 DNA sequence: TGTGCCAGCAGTGCCTCCCCCGGGGACAGGATCTACGAGCAGTACTTC.

This chain connects TRBV25-1 to TRBJ1-3; possible D gene TRBD1, 5 bases. Germline-derived CDR1 and CDR2 are MGHDK and SYGVNS. Trimming took off 5 bases at V and 2 bases at J, with 13 bases between the two ends. The CDR3 is made up of 15 amino acids. CDR3 sequence reads: CASSPGGDPGNTIYF. The CDR3 DNA sequence: TGTGCCAGCAGTCCTGGCGGGGACCCTGGAAACACCATATATTTT.

This chain joins TRBV7-9 and TRBJ1-1, with TRBD1 identical over 7 bases. CDR1 is SEHNR, CDR2 FQNEAQ, per germline (reference sequence). The ends lost 4 bases at V and 5 bases at J; junction bases unmatched: 1. This CDR3 is 12 amino acids long. The CDR3 DNA reads TGTGCCAGCAGCTCGACAGGGACTGAAGCTTTCTTT. Translated, it gives CASSSTGTEAFF.